Listed below are T cell receptor beta chains from one sample, sequenced in a study of CD8 T cells in Susac syndrome. TCRdb analysed the immunoSEQ multiplex PCR reads with MiXCR anew, one entry per CDR3 protein. The sample has fewer than 200,000 distinct CDR3 sequences, around 96% seen once. Sequenced: CD4+ T cells from PBMCs. These TCRs come from a human donor in good health. The conserved cysteine and the conserved F or W are not part of the CDR3 here.

j_gene: TRBJ2-1; v_gene: TRBV3-1; CDR3aa: ASSQVPGMGQF
j_gene: TRBJ2-3; v_gene: TRBV15; CDR3aa: ATSRGASGDTQY
j_gene: TRBJ2-5; v_gene: TRBV5-6; CDR3aa: ASSLVGRMETQY
j_gene: TRBJ1-1; v_gene: TRBV7-9; CDR3aa: ASSLTQGTSGAF
j_gene: TRBJ1-2; v_gene: TRBV7-3; CDR3aa: ASSKTGPNYGYT
j_gene: TRBJ1-1; v_gene: TRBV30; CDR3aa: AHVRAGLNTEAF
j_gene: TRBJ2-3; v_gene: TRBV7-2; CDR3aa: ASSLGWAPNTDTQY
j_gene: TRBJ2-7; v_gene: TRBV13; CDR3aa: ASSFTSESEQY
j_gene: TRBJ2-5; v_gene: TRBV27; CDR3aa: ASSFWAEETQY
j_gene: TRBJ2-5; v_gene: TRBV29-1; CDR3aa: SVESLRRLETQY
j_gene: TRBJ2-7; v_gene: TRBV14; CDR3aa: ASSQVRGEQY
j_gene: TRBJ1-1; v_gene: TRBV12-3/TRBV12-4; CDR3aa: ASSLSLRNTEAF
j_gene: TRBJ2-6; v_gene: TRBV20-1; CDR3aa: SARDSGTGANVLT
j_gene: TRBJ2-1; v_gene: TRBV20-1; CDR3aa: SATKREGFRDEQF
j_gene: TRBJ1-5; v_gene: TRBV18; CDR3aa: ASSPTGQPYSNQPQH
j_gene: TRBJ2-3; v_gene: TRBV20-1; CDR3aa: SASLDSSSTDTQY
j_gene: TRBJ2-7; v_gene: TRBV20-1; CDR3aa: SARGYLVLNYEQY
j_gene: TRBJ2-7; v_gene: TRBV5-1; CDR3aa: ASRQDRYEQY
j_gene: TRBJ2-7; v_gene: TRBV20-1; CDR3aa: SAVVPGYTPYEQY
j_gene: TRBJ2-7; v_gene: TRBV27; CDR3aa: ASSPRSPGEQY
j_gene: TRBJ2-2; v_gene: TRBV14; CDR3aa: ASSRRQGNTGELF
j_gene: TRBJ2-1; v_gene: TRBV19; CDR3aa: ASSTPAGRYNEQF
j_gene: TRBJ1-5; v_gene: TRBV29-1; CDR3aa: SVADRVDQPQH
j_gene: TRBJ2-1; v_gene: TRBV29-1; CDR3aa: SVVAGSSYNEQF
j_gene: TRBJ2-1; v_gene: TRBV5-1; CDR3aa: ASDGGHEQF
j_gene: TRBJ2-4; v_gene: TRBV28; CDR3aa: ASSPDGPRKNIQY
j_gene: TRBJ1-1; v_gene: TRBV27; CDR3aa: ASRPRANTEAF
j_gene: TRBJ2-7; v_gene: TRBV20-1; CDR3aa: SARETGTSGSWYEQY
j_gene: TRBJ2-3; v_gene: TRBV15; CDR3aa: ATSRAKTGRAMDTQY
j_gene: TRBJ2-3; v_gene: TRBV7-2; CDR3aa: ASTVSGRAEDTQY
j_gene: TRBJ2-5; v_gene: TRBV24-1; CDR3aa: ATSAMAGAETQY
j_gene: TRBJ1-5; v_gene: TRBV7-3; CDR3aa: ASSLDVNQPQH
j_gene: TRBJ2-2; v_gene: TRBV12-3/TRBV12-4; CDR3aa: ASILGGAKNTGELF
j_gene: TRBJ1-2; v_gene: TRBV7-2; CDR3aa: ASSLDYGTVTGYT
j_gene: TRBJ2-7; v_gene: TRBV27; CDR3aa: ASSKDGYEQY
j_gene: TRBJ1-1; v_gene: TRBV29-1; CDR3aa: SVEGQGQNTEAF
j_gene: TRBJ2-4; v_gene: TRBV5-6; CDR3aa: ASSLGQVGGHINIQY
j_gene: TRBJ2-7; v_gene: TRBV20-1; CDR3aa: SGKASAIYEQY
j_gene: TRBJ1-2; v_gene: TRBV15; CDR3aa: ATSRGGGSDGYT
j_gene: TRBJ2-1; v_gene: TRBV7-2; CDR3aa: ASSFITIYNEQF
j_gene: TRBJ2-7; v_gene: TRBV18; CDR3aa: ASSPPGRPYEQY
j_gene: TRBJ2-7; v_gene: TRBV7-2; CDR3aa: ASSPLTNEQY
j_gene: TRBJ2-2; v_gene: TRBV6-5; CDR3aa: ASSYWASGNPGELF
j_gene: TRBJ2-7; v_gene: TRBV29-1; CDR3aa: NVRVGGEQY
j_gene: TRBJ2-1; v_gene: TRBV15; CDR3aa: ATSRDRGSYNEQF
j_gene: TRBJ2-7; v_gene: TRBV27; CDR3aa: ASSLRLIPSPYEQY
j_gene: TRBJ1-1; v_gene: TRBV20-1; CDR3aa: SAGRGANTEAF